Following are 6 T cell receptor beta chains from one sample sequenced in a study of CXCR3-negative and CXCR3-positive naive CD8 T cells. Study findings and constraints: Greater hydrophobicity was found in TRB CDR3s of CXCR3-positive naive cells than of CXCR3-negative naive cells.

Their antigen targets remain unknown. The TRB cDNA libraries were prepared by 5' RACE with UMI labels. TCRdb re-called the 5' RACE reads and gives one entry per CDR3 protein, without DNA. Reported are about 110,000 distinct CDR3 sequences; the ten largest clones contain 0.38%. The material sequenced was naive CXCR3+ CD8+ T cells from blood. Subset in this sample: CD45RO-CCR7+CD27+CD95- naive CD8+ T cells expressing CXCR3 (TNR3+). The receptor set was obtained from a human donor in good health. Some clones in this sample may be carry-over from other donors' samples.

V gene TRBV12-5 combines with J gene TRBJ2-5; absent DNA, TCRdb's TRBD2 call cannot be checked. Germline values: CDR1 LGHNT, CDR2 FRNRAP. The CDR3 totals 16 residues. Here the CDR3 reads CASGLWAGGPQETQYF.

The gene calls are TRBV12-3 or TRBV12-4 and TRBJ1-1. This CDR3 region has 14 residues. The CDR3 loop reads CASSPYRTNTEAFF.

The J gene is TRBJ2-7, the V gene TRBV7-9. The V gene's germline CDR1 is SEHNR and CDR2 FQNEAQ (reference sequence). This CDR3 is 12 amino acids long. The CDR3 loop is CASSPQSGEQYF.

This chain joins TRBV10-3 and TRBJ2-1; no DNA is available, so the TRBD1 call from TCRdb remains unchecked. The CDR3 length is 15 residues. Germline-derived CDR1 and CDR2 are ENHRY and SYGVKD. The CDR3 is CAIRGVELMDNEQFF.

CDR3 amino acids: CSARDNRNAYEQYF. The rearrangement links TRBV20-1 to TRBJ2-7. The length of the CDR3 is 14 residues. From germline, CDR1 is DFQATT and CDR2 SNEGSKA (reference sequence).

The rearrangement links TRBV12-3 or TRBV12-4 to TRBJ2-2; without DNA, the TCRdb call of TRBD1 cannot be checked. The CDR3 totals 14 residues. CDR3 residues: CASTEDRYTGELFF.